The clone carrying this TCR beta chain came up a few times. Its cognate antigen is unknown. The data are from a study of T cells after yellow fever vaccination. Notes on the study in general: A minor fraction of clonotypes spanned both CD4 and CD8 compartments.

TCRdb ran MiXCR on the 5' RACE reads and lists one entry per CDR3 protein. This table has under 200,000 distinct CDR3 sequences, around 7% appearing once. V shed 6 bases, J shed 7 bases, and the junction held 10 bases outside the gene matches. This CDR3 contains 14 residues. The chain couples TRBV12-3 or TRBV12-4 to TRBJ1-2, with 8 bases identical to TRBD1. The TCR was taken from a man between 18 and 29 years old who received the YFV17D yellow fever vaccine. The sequencing used CD4+ T cells sorted from PBMCs, collected 5 days after the first yellow fever vaccination. The CDR3 loop reads CASSSDRGVGGYTF. CDR3 DNA sequence: TGTGCCAGCAGCTCCGACAGGGGTGTTGGTGGCTACACCTTC.